Each of the 20 T cell receptor beta chains below was sequenced from the same sample in a study of blood T cells in healthy people across ages. Together with a sample-barcoded 5' primer, a J-beta primer mix was included in a second PCR lasting roughly 6 to 12 cycles. TCRdb passed the 5' RACE reads through MiXCR, listing each CDR3 protein once. The sample lists about 1.4 million distinct CDR3 sequences, around 59% occurring once. The sequenced material came from blood. The receptors shown here come from a young man in good health.

This chain uses TRBV27 with TRBJ1-1, with D perhaps TRBD1 (6 bases). The V end was cut by 6 bases, the J end by 4 bases, with 15 bases between. Per the germline V gene, CDR1 is MNHEY and CDR2 is SMNVEV (reference sequence). There are 14 residues in the CDR3. The CDR3 DNA follows: TGTGCCAGCAGACCACAGGGTTTCGGCACTGAAGCTTTCTTT. Encoded protein: CASRPQGFGTEAFF.

This clonotype was observed a handful of times. This chain connects TRBV6-5 to TRBJ1-6; D may be TRBD1 (5 bases). The CDR3 consists of 15 residues. Per the germline V gene, CDR1 is MNHEY and CDR2 is SVGAGI. With 5 bases removed from V and 5 bases from J, the gap between germline ends came to 13 bases. CDR3 sequence: CASSPRGIDNSPLHF. The CDR3 nucleotides are TGTGCCAGCAGTCCGAGGGGAATCGATAATTCACCCCTCCACTTT.

This chain links TRBV11-2 with TRBJ2-5, with D hard to call. The J call is uncertain, as TRBJ2-7 better fits the DNA end. Germline CDR1 is SGHAT and CDR2 is FQNNGV. This CDR3 region has 12 residues. CDR3 sequence (DNA): TGTGCCAGCAGCTTACCCCCGTCCGAGCAGTACTTC. Its protein product is CASSLPPSEQYF.

This clonotype was detected a few times. J is TRBJ2-1 and V is TRBV29-1; 10 nucleotides match TRBD2. V was pared by 7 bases and J by 4 bases, with 4 bases of the junction left unmatched. This CDR3 contains 13 residues. Germline loops: CDR1 SQVTM, CDR2 ANQGSEA. DNA for the CDR3: TGCAGCGGGAGCGGGAGGGTGTACAATGAGCAGTTCTTC. This codes for CSGSGRVYNEQFF.

The chain recombines TRBV20-1 with TRBJ2-1; D is unresolved. The germline V gene has CDR1 DFQATT and CDR2 SNEGSKA (reference sequence). V was clipped by 2 bases and J by 4 bases, with 6 bases between them. The CDR3 has 12 residues. CDR3 nucleotide sequence: TGCAGTGCTAGAACGTATTACAATGAGCAGTTCTTC. Translation: CSARTYYNEQFF.

J is TRBJ1-2 and V is TRBV12-3 or TRBV12-4, with unresolved D. The V gene lost 6 bases and the J gene lost 2 bases, with 7 bases spanning the gap. This CDR3 has 12 amino acids. The CDR3 nucleotides are TGTGCCAGCAGGATGACCAACTATGGCTACACCTTC. It translates to CASRMTNYGYTF.

The chain employs TRBV19 and TRBJ2-6; D ambiguous. CDR3 length equals 15 residues. From germline, CDR1 is LNHDA and CDR2 SQIVND (reference sequence). V lost 6 bases and J 4 bases, leaving 13 bases between the germline ends. The CDR3 DNA reads as TGTGCCAGTAGCCAACTGGAAGTAGGGGCCAACGTCCTGACTTTC. Its protein is CASSQLEVGANVLTF.

This clonotype was seen just once. The rearrangement uses TRBV12-3 or TRBV12-4 and TRBJ2-1; 7 nucleotides align to TRBD1. This CDR3 is built from 14 residues. Trimming took 6 bases from V and 6 from J; bases not matched to a gene: 8. The DNA of the CDR3 is TGTGCCAGCAGCCGCGGTACAGGGGCCAATGAGCAGTTCTTC. Translated: CASSRGTGANEQFF.

Note on this clonotype: The junction does not match germline at one end; this may be a read error. This sequence joins TRBV6-1 and TRBJ1-5; 8 bases are a match to TRBD1. CDR3 length: 13 residues. The germline V gene encodes CDR1 MNHNS and CDR2 SASEGT. Written as DNA, the CDR3 is TGTGTCAGCAGTGACAGGGGAGATCAGCCCCAGCATTTT. The encoded protein is CVSSDRGDQPQHF.

This sequence joins TRBV5-1 and TRBJ2-5, with a possible D match to TRBD2 (5 bases). The CDR3 runs 15 residues. CDR1 SGHRS and CDR2 YFSETQ come from the germline V gene. Trimming removed 5 bases from V and 2 bases from J, with 16 bases in between. CDR3 sequence (DNA): TGCGCCAGCAGTTACTACGCACGAGGGCAAGAGACCCAGTACTTC. This encodes CASSYYARGQETQYF.

Of note for this clonotype: Germline and junction disagree at one end, which may indicate a read error. The rearrangement links TRBV4-1 to TRBJ1-2; tentatively, D is TRBD1 (5 bases). Germline CDR1 MGHRA, CDR2 YSYEKL. The CDR3 is 20 amino acids. The CDR3 region is CANSQEGSQDVRTTRDGYTF. The DNA for the CDR3 is TGCGCCAACAGCCAAGAAGGCTCACAGGACGTTAGAACAACTCGGGATGGCTACACCTTC.

The CDR3 sequence: CASSEEGGFGYTF. As DNA, the CDR3 is TGTGCCAGCAGTGAAGAAGGAGGGTTTGGCTACACCTTC. The V and J genes are TRBV6-1 and TRBJ1-2; no reliable D call. V was clipped by 1 base and J by 7 bases, with 10 bases between them. Germline V gene sequence: CDR1 MNHNS, CDR2 SASEGT. This CDR3 has 13 amino acids.

This sequence joins TRBV2 and TRBJ2-1; 10 bases match TRBD2. The CDR3 is 18 residues long. With 4 bases clipped from V and 3 bases from J, the junction kept 12 bases outside the gene matches. Germline V gives CDR1 SNHLY, CDR2 FYNNEI. This CDR3 reads CASSGSSGSPFDYNEQFF. The CDR3 DNA sequence: TGTGCCAGCAGTGGTTCTAGCGGGAGTCCCTTTGACTACAATGAGCAGTTCTTC.

The CDR3 DNA sequence: TGTGCCATCAGCCGCGGGGGCACGCCCCAAGAGACCCAGTACTTC. Protein sequence: CAISRGGTPQETQYF. V usage is TRBV10-3 and J usage is TRBJ2-5; tentatively, D is TRBD2 (7 bases). This CDR3 comprises 15 residues. From germline, CDR1 is ENHRY and CDR2 SYGVKD. The germline V and J ends were trimmed by 6 bases and 1 base, with 15 bases remaining between them.

The V gene is TRBV11-2, the J gene TRBJ1-1, with TRBD1 as a possible D gene (6 bases). CDR1 is SGHAT, CDR2 FQNNGV, per germline. Trimming cost V 1 base and J 1 base, with 13 bases left between them. This CDR3 comprises 16 residues. CDR3 loop: CASSLGTRGWNTEAFF. CDR3 nucleotide sequence: TGTGCCAGCAGCTTAGGTACCAGGGGCTGGAACACTGAAGCTTTCTTT.

V usage is TRBV20-1 and J usage is TRBJ2-1; TRBD2 matches at 10 bases. The better agreement between TRBJ2-7 and the DNA end casts doubt on the J call. The CDR3 spans 15 residues. Germline loops: CDR1 DFQATT, CDR2 SNEGSKA (reference sequence). CDR3 sequence (DNA): TGCAGTGCAACGTGGACTAGCGGAGCATACAATGAGCAGTACTTC. The encoded protein is CSATWTSGAYNEQYF.

This clonotype appeared a few times. This chain joins TRBV20-1 and TRBJ2-7; 9 bases are a match to TRBD2. The germline CDR1 and CDR2 sequences are DFQATT and SNEGSKA (reference sequence). This CDR3 is built from 14 residues. V was clipped by 2 bases and J by 5 bases; unmatched bases: 7. CDR3 in amino acids: CSARRLAGNNEQYF. As DNA, the CDR3 is TGCAGTGCTAGAAGGCTAGCGGGGAACAACGAGCAGTACTTC.

On this clonotype itself: This may be a read error: a much more frequent sequence differs by one nucleotide. The chain combines TRBV4-2 with TRBJ2-1; 9 bases match TRBD1. This CDR3 is built from 15 residues. Germline V CDR1 and CDR2: LGHNA, YNFKEQ. The CDR3 DNA sequence: TGTGGCAGCAGCCAAGTGGGACAGGGAGCATATGAGCAGTTCTTC. This codes for CGSSQVGQGAYEQFF.

This clonotype appeared a few times. The chain combines TRBV4-2 with TRBJ2-7; 7 bases are a match to TRBD2. The CDR3 loop spans 13 amino acids. CDR1 and CDR2 (germline): LGHNA, YNFKEQ. V was clipped by 4 bases and J by 6 bases; unmatched bases: 6. CDR3 sequence: CASSLGGKGEQYF. The CDR3 DNA reads as TGTGCCAGCAGCCTGGGGGGGAAGGGCGAGCAGTACTTC.

This clonotype has more than one count but fewer than ten. J is TRBJ2-5 and V is TRBV29-1; D gene unclear. The V end lost 4 bases, the J end lost 4 bases, and 13 bases lay between the germline ends. This CDR3 is 13 amino acids long. Germline CDR1 is SQVTM and CDR2 is ANQGSEA. As DNA, the CDR3 is TGCAGCGTTGTGGCGCAGATAGGAGAGACCCAGTACTTC. This translates into CSVVAQIGETQYF. Using reference TRBV29-1 and TRBJ2-5 for the parts outside the CDR3, the full variable domain is SAVISQKPSRDICQRGTSLTIQCQVDSQVTMMFWYRQQPGQSLTLIATANQGSEATYESGFVIDKFPISRPNLTFSTLTVSNMSPEDSSIYLCSVVAQIGETQYFGPGTRLLVL.